This TCR beta chain was obtained from a study of T cells in Graves' hyperthyroidism and ophthalmopathy. Findings and caveats of the study: Most thyroid clonotypes with frequency above 0.001 were detected in blood.

This clonotype was seen many times. Its target is not known. Graves' hyperthyroidism was deemed stable given no ophthalmopathy progression within 18 months. Patients were excluded because of uncontrolled infection, other autoimmune disease, pregnancy or lactation. RNA transcripts yielded amplified TCR beta CDR3 regions. First-round RT-PCR targeting the TCR CDR3 was performed with the HTBI primer set. TCRdb analysed the multiplex PCR reads with MiXCR anew, one entry per CDR3 protein. The sample records fewer than 350,000 distinct CDR3 sequences, around a fifth being singletons. The ends lost 4 bases at V and 5 bases at J; junction bases unmatched: 5. The CDR3 runs to 16 residues. Germline CDR1 reads MNHEY; CDR2 reads SMNVEV (reference sequence).

This TCR came from a woman aged 45-65 years with Graves' hyperthyroidism. Material: blood. The rearrangement uses TRBV27 and TRBJ2-1; 13 nucleotides align to TRBD2. As DNA, the CDR3 is TGTGCCAGCAGTTCACTAGCGGGAGGGCACCACAATGAGCAGTTCTTC. It translates to CASSSLAGGHHNEQFF.